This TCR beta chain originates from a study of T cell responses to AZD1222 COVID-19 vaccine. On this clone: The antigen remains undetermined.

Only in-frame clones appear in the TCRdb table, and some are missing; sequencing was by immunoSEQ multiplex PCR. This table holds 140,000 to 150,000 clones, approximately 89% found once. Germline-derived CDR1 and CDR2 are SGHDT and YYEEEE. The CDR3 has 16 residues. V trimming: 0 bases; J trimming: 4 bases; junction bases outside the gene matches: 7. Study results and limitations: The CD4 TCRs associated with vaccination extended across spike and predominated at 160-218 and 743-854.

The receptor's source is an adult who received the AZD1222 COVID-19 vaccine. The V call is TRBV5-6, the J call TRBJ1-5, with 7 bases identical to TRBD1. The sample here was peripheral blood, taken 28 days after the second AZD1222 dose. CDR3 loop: CASSLGDRVSNQPQHF. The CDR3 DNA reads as TGTGCCAGCAGCTTGGGAGACAGGGTATCGAATCAGCCCCAGCATTTT.